This T cell receptor (beta chain) was sequenced for a study of blood T cells in healthy people across ages. CDR3 length: 11 amino acids. The germline gives CDR1 MNHEY, CDR2 SVGEGT. Trimming pared 2 bases from V and 9 bases from J, leaving 6 bases between. Sample-barcoded 5' priming and a J-beta primer mix drove a second PCR of roughly 6 to 12 cycles. A single record per CDR3 protein comes from TCRdb applying MiXCR to the 5' RACE reads. The table records some 1.1 million distinct CDR3 sequences, 30% to 40% of them present only once. This clonotype was detected a few times. The clonotype comes from a man aged 18 to 30 in good health. This chain uses TRBV6-2 or TRBV6-3 with TRBJ2-3; D ambiguous. The specimen was blood. The CDR3 loop reads CASSYDGTQYF. Written as DNA, the CDR3 is TGTGCCAGCAGTTACGACGGCACGCAGTATTTT.